The clone carrying this TCR beta chain has more than one count but fewer than ten. Its antigen is not identified. This sample is part of a study of T-cell memory formation after mild COVID-19. Study background: Clusters were largely donor specific.

MiXCR, applied by TCRdb to the 5' RACE reads, yields one record per CDR3 protein. The sample includes about 140,000 distinct CDR3 sequences, 14% seen only once; the top ten take about 26%. The CDR3 loop spans 13 amino acids. V lost 6 bases and J 3 bases, leaving 9 bases between the germline ends. The study, taken as a whole, reports: Largely, contracting CD4+ clones fell within CM and EM, and contracting CD8+ clones within EMRA. CD4+ bias marked clones expanding day 15 to 37, unlike balanced contracting clones.

This chain joins TRBV12-3 or TRBV12-4 and TRBJ2-1; D gene unclear. The TCR originated in an adult woman who had mild COVID-19 (a few samples of this study predate the infection). Cell type and time point are not known. Sequencing was carried out using PBMCs or a T cell subset sorted from them (not recorded which). The CDR3 region has the DNA TGTGCCAGCAGCCCCGGGTTCTACAATGAGCAGTTCTTC. Translation gives CASSPGFYNEQFF.